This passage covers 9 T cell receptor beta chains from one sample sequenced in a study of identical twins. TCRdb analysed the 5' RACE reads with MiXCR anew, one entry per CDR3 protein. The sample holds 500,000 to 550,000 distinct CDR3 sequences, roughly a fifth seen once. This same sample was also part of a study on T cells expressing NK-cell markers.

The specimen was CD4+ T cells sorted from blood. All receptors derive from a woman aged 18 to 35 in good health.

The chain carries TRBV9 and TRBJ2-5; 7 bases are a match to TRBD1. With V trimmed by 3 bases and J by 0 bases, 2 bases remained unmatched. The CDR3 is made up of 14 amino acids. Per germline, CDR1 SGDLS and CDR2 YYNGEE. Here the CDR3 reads CASSEQGYQETQYF. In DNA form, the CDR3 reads TGTGCCAGCAGCGAACAGGGGTACCAAGAGACCCAGTACTTC.

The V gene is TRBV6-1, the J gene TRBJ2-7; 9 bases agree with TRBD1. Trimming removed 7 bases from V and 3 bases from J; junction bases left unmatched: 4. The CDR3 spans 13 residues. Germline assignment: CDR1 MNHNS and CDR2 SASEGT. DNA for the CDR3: TGTGCCAGCAATCGGGACAGGGTCTACGAGCAGTACTTC. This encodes CASNRDRVYEQYF.

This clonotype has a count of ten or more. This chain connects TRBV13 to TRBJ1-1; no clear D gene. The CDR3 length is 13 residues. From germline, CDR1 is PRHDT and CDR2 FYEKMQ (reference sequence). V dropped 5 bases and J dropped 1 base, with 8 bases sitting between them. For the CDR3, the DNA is TGTGCCAGCAGCGCTACAGAGAACACTGAAGCTTTCTTT. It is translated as CASSATENTEAFF.

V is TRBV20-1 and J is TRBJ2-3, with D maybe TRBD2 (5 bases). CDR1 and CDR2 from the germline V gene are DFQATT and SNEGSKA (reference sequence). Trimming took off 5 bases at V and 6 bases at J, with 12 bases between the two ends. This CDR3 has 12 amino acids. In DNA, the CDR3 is TGCAGTGCTCTGCGGGCTTCGGATACGCAGTATTTT. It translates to CSALRASDTQYF.

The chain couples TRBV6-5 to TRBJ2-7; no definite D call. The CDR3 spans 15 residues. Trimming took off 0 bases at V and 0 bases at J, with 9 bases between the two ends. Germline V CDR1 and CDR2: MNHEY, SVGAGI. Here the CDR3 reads CASSYSAKFSYEQYF. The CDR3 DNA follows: TGTGCCAGCAGTTACTCAGCCAAGTTCTCCTACGAGCAGTACTTC.

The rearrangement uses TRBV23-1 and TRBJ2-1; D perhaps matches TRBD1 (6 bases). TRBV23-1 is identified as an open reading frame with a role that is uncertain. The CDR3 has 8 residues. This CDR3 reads CATGRGFF. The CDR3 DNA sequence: TGCGCGACAGGACGCGGGTTCTTC.

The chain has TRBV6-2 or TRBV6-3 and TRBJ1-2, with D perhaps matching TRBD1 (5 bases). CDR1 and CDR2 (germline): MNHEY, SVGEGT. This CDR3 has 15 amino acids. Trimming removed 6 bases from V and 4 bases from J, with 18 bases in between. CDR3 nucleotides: TGTGCCAGCAGCACCGTCGCAGGGCCGGGCTATGGCTACACCTTC. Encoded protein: CASSTVAGPGYGYTF.

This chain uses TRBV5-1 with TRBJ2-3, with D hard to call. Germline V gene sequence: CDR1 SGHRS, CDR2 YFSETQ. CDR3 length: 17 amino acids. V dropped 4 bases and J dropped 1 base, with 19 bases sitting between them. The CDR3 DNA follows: TGCGCCAGCAGCCCACAGACAACTTCGAAGGGCACAGATACGCAGTATTTT. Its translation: CASSPQTTSKGTDTQYF. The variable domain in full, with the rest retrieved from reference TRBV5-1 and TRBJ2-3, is KAGVTQTPRYLIKTRGQQVTLSCSPISGHRSVSWYQQTPGQGLQFLFEYFSETQRNKGNFPGRFSGRQFSNSRSEMNVSTLELGDSALYLCASSPQTTSKGTDTQYFGPGTRLTVL.

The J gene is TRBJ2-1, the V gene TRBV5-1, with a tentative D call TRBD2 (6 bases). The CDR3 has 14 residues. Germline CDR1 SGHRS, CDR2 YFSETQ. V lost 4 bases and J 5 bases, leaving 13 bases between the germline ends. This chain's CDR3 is CASSGGLPHNEQFF. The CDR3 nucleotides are TGCGCCAGCAGCGGGGGACTCCCCCACAATGAGCAGTTCTTC. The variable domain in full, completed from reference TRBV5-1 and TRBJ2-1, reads KAGVTQTPRYLIKTRGQQVTLSCSPISGHRSVSWYQQTPGQGLQFLFEYFSETQRNKGNFPGRFSGRQFSNSRSEMNVSTLELGDSALYLCASSGGLPHNEQFFGPGTRLTVL.